This TCR beta chain was found in a study of a mutant IDH1 vaccine in newly diagnosed glioma. In germline, CDR1 is SGHRS, CDR2 YFSETQ. The CDR3 spans 14 residues. Time point described: baseline, week 1 (first vaccination visit). Treatment in this sample: pre-vaccination baseline after standard-of-care therapy. TCRdb keeps only in-frame clones here, not all; method: immunoSEQ multiplex PCR. The table includes around 56,000 clones, more than 90% detected once. Points on this clone: A junction boundary mismatches the germline segment, possibly from a read error.

V is TRBV5-1 and J is TRBJ2-7, with 7 bases aligning to TRBD1. The TCR was taken from a man aged 50-59 years with glioma. Sequenced material: PBMCs, taken from a glioma patient treated with radiotherapy, temozolomide or both. The CDR3 loop is CASSLGQGSNEQYF. DNA for the CDR3: TGCGCCAGCAGCTTGGGACAGGGCTCCAACGAGCAGTACTTC.